This TCR beta chain came from a study of shared clonotypes between healthy human individuals (dated by TCRdb to between 2020 and 2021). The study in broad terms: Three men and a couple of women, aged 18 to 49 years, made up the cohort. For each donor, CD4 naive and CD4 memory were each run on three plates, CD8 naive on two plates, and CD8 memory on one plate. To increase sequencing depth and limit assay-specific biases, TCR repertoire library preparation and sequencing were carried out by different laboratories using diverse techniques. To estimate repertoire size and how much clonotype sharing occurs between individuals, the study deeply sequenced the blood TCR repertoires of five healthy adults. Between about 0.8 and 9 billion PBMCs per donor were obtained by leukapheresis.

A note on this clone: Its antigen remains unidentified. No much larger clonotype is one base removed from it; base qualities were not supplied.

Healthy HIV-negative adults with no recently reported acute infections or vaccinations were included as donors. Every donor was a Caucasian adult living in Nashville, Tennessee, USA. Magnetic negative selection was used to enrich CD4+ T cells, after which naive cells were positively selected on CD45RA and the negative fraction became the memory subset. Blood was obtained by leukapheresis, after which PBMCs were separated by Ficoll-Histopaque density gradient centrifugation and cryopreserved in liquid nitrogen vapor phase. Purity and quantity of every magnetically sorted T cell population were checked by analytical flow cytometry. Each sorted fraction had its genomic DNA isolated and then quantified by UV absorbance on a Nanodrop 2000c. Taken from cysteine to phenylalanine, the CDR3 has 14 residues. Here the CDR3 DNA is all that survives: 42 bases in frame from base 1. Per the germline V gene, KGHSH is the CDR1 and LQKENI is the CDR2. V drops 6 bases and J drops 7 bases, leaving 15 bases in between.

Overall results and qualifications from the work: Because the study included only a small number of donors, the genetic and exposure-history diversity represented was limited. Estimated clonotype richness was generally larger for naive than for memory subsets. Clonotypes shared by all four sorted-subset donors showed higher generation probabilities than non-shared clonotypes. Even with the large sequencing depth, rarefaction of the sorted-subset datasets indicated that sequencing was incomplete. Based on pairwise subsampling, the degree of clonotype sharing among donors was expected to be affected by sequencing depth. Sampling was limited to blood, and TCR repertoires in tissue likely differ from TCR repertoires in blood. Across a few donors, around 5.4% of naive CD4, over 3% of naive CD8, approximately 2.5% of memory CD4, and under 0.45% of memory CD8 clonotypes were shared.

Using the deep immunoSEQ assay, multiplex PCR amplified TCR CDR3 regions from genomic DNA. For each cell subset, the extracted genomic DNA was distributed evenly across all wells of several immunoSEQ 96-well plates, and each plate served as one replicate. For sorted subsets, roughly 190 ng of genomic DNA, equivalent to roughly 33,000 T cell genomes, went into each replicate PCR. Purified libraries were quantified with a Qubit 3.0 fluorometer, sized on a Bioanalyzer 2100, and re-quantified with the KAPA Library Quantification kit. Every immunoSEQ 96-well plate was sequenced on a separate single-read 150-cycle Illumina NextSeq 550 flow cell. As for the authors' bioinformatics: Because the immunoSEQ output held only junctional sequences and lacked quality scores, the filtering could not match the filtering applied to full-length reads. Sequences were annotated with PyIR, a Python wrapper for IgBLAST v1.9, and V/J genes and CDR3 were assigned using IMGT germline references. Reads with weak V/J assignments (E-value above 1e-6), missing CDR3, stop codons, out-of-frame junctions, or ambiguous translated residues were removed. A V3J clonotype was defined by an identical inferred V gene, J gene, and CDR3 amino acid sequence. To compute the percentage overlap between repertoires, the number of shared unique clonotypes was divided by the size of the smaller repertoire. Repertoire richness was assessed with RTK rarefaction, the Chao1 estimator, and Recon v2.1 estimates of unobserved clonotypes. OLGA was used to compute generation probabilities for all TCRbeta clonotypes that the gDNA method yielded from four donors. The source is immuneACCESS, and TCRdb retained only in-frame sequences with V and J called. Part of the clones is not carried over; for the studies checked, unresolved V genes explain less than half of this, and the remainder is unexplained. That table furnishes V, J and clone size, whereas the DNA furnished D and trimming. The sample table contains approximately 2,000,000 clones; only one count was recorded for around 92% of them. The top ten clonotypes cover 0.37% of the sample.

The sequencing sample was made of naive CD4+ T cells from PBMCs. The cell subset or site label, as the study defines it: CD45RA+ positively selected. This clonotype originated in a man between 18 and 35 years old in good health. Some clones in this sample may be carry-over from other donors' samples. This chain joins TRBV18 to TRBJ1-4; TRBD1 is a possible D gene, resting on 5 matching bases. The CDR3 protein: CASSYSQGIEKLFF. In nucleotide form, the sequence is TGTGCCAGCTCCTATTCTCAGGGAATTGAAAAACTGTTTTTT.